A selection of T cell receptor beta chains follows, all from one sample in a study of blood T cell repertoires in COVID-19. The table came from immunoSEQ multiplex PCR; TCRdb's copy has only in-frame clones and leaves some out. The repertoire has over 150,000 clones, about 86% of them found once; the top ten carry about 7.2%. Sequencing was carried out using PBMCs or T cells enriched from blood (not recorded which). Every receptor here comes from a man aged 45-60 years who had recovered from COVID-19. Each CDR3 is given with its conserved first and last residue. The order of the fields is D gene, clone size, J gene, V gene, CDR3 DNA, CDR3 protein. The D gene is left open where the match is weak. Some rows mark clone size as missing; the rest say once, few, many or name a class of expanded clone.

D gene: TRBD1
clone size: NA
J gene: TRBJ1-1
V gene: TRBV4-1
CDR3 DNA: TGCGCCAGCAGCCAAGCGGACAGGGGCACTGAAGCTTTCTTT
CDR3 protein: CASSQADRGTEAFF

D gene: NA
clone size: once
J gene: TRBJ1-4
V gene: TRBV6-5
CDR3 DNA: TGTGCCAGCAGTTACACGTCACAAACAACTAATGAAAAACTGTTTTTT
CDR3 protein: CASSYTSQTTNEKLFF

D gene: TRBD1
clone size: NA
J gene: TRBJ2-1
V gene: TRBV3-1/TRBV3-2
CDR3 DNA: TGTGCCAGCAGCCGAACAGGGGCCGCCTACAATGAGCAGTTCTTC
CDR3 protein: CASSRTGAAYNEQFF

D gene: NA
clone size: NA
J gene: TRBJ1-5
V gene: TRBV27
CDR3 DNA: TGTGCCAGCAGTTTAACGGGAGTAAGCAATCAGCCCCAGCATTTT
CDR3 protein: CASSLTGVSNQPQHF

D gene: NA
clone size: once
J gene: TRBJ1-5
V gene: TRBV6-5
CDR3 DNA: TGTGCCAGCAGCCGCGACAGATATCAGCCCCAGCATTTT
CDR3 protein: CASSRDRYQPQHF

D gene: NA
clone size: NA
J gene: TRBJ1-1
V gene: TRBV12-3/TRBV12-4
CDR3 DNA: TGTGCCAGCAGTTGGGGACACAACACTGAAGCTTTCTTT
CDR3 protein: CASSWGHNTEAFF

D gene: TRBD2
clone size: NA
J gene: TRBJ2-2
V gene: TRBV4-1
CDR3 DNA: TGCGCCAGCAGCCAACGAGTACCTTCTAGCGGGGGGGCCACCGGGGAGCTGTTTTTT
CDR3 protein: CASSQRVPSSGGATGELFF

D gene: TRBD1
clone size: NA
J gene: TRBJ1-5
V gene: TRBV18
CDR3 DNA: TGTGCCAGCTCACCAGAGGGGGCAGGGAATCAGCCCCAGCATTTT
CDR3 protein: CASSPEGAGNQPQHF

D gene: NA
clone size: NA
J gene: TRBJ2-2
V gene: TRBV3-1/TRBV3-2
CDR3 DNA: TGTGCCAGCGGCCCGAAGACAGGGAGGTCCGGGGAGCTGTTTTTT
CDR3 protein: CASGPKTGRSGELFF

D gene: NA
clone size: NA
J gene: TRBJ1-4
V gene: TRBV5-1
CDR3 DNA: TGCGCCAGCAGCTTGGGGAATTCCGGGGAAAAACTGTTTTTT
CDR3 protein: CASSLGNSGEKLFF

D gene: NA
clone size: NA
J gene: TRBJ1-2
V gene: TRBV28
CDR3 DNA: TGTGCCAGCAGGCCAGACTATGGCTACACCTTC
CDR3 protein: CASRPDYGYTF

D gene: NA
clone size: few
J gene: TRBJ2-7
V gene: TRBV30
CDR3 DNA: TGTGCCTGGAACGGCGGATCCTACGAGCAGTACTTC
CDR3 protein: CAWNGGSYEQYF

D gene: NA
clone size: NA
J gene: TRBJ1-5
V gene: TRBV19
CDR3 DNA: TGTGCCAGTAGTCTTAGCTCGCGGGGAGCGCATCAGCCCCAGCATTTT
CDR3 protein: CASSLSSRGAHQPQHF

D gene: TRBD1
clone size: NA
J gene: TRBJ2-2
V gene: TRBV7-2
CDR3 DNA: TGTGCCAGCAGCACCCCGGGACAGGGGGCCGGGGAGCTGTTTTTT
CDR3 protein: CASSTPGQGAGELFF

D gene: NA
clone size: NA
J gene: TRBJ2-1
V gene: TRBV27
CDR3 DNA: TGTGCCAGCAGTTTTGGAGTATACAATGAGCAGTTCTTC
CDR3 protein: CASSFGVYNEQFF

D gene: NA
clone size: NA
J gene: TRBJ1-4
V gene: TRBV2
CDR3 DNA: TGTGCCAGCAGTGAATTACGCGCTGAAAAACTGTTTTTT
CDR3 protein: CASSELRAEKLFF

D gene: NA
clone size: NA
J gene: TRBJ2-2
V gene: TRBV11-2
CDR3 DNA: TGTGCCAGCTTCCAACAGGGAAGAAACACCGGGGAGCTGTTTTTT
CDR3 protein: CASFQQGRNTGELFF

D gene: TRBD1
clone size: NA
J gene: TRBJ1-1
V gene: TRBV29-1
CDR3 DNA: TGCAGCGTTATGCCGGGACAGGGCACTGAAGCTTTCTTT
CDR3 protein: CSVMPGQGTEAFF

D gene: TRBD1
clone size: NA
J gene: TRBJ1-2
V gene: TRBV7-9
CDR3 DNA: TGTGCCAGCAGTCGACAGGGGTTGGGCTATGGCTACACCTTC
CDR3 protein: CASSRQGLGYGYTF

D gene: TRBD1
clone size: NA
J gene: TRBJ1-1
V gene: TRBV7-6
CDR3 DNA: TGTGCCAGCAGCTGGGACAGGAACACTGAAGCTTTCTTT
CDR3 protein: CASSWDRNTEAFF